This TCR beta chain stems from a study of blood T cell repertoires in COVID-19. Across the whole study: T cells, B-cell-depleted T cells, or PBMCs supplied cDNA or gDNA.

CDR3 length equals 16 residues. In germline, CDR1 is MGHRA, CDR2 YSYEKL. The V segment lost 4 bases and the J segment 5 bases; nucleotides outside the gene matches: 10. The participants were between roughly 18 and 100 years old and came from under 25 US areas. Membership in each cohort depended on participant-reported clinical history. Two negative PCRs, clearance, or symptom resolution characterized the recovered Cohort 3 donors. Libraries were prepared by immunoSEQ multiplex PCR; TCRdb keeps only in-frame clonotypes and omits some of them. The sample contains around 180,000 clones, 84% of which appear only once.

This receptor was taken from a man aged 50 to 59 who had recovered from COVID-19. This chain connects TRBV4-1 to TRBJ2-2, with TRBD1 matching over 7 bases. Source material: PBMCs or T cells enriched from blood (not recorded which). This CDR3 reads CASSRVTGTETGELFF. CDR3 nucleotides: TGCGCCAGCAGCCGGGTGACCGGGACAGAGACCGGGGAGCTGTTTTTT.